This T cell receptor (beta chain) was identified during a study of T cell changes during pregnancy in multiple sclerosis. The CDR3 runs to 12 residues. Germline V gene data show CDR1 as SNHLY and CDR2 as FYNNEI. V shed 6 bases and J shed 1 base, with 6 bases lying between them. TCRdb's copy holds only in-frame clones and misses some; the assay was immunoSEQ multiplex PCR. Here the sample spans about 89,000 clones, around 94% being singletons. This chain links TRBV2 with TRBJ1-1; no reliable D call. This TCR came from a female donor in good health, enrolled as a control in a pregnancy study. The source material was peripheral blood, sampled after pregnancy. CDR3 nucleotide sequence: TGTGCCAGCAGGCTAGAGAACACTGAAGCTTTCTTT. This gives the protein CASRLENTEAFF.